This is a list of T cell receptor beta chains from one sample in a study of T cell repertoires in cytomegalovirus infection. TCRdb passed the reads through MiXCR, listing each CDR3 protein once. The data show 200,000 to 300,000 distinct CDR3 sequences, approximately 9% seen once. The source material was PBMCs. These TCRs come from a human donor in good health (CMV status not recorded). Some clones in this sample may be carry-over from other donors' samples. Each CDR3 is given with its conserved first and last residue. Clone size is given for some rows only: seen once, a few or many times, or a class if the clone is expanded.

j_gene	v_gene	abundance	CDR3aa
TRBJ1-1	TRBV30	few	CAWSRGTEAFF
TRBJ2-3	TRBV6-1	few	CASTDWGGTQYF
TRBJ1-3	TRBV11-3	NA	CASSGSSGNTIYF
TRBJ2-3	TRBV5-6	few	CASSLAGGDTDTQYF
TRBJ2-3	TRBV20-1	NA	CSAIPTVNTQYF
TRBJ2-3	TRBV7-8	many	CASSSTGAITDTQYF
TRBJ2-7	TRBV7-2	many	CASSLEWDTSSYEQYF
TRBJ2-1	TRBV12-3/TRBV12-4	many	CASSSGGSSYNEQFF
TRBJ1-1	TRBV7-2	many	CASSLGDLNRESGAFF
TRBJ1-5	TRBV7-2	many	CASSLGPRGGNQPQHF
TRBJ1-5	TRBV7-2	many	CASSLTGGPNQPQHF
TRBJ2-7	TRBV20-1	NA	CSARDPGRGGYYEQYF
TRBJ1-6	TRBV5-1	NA	CASSFNFSPLHF
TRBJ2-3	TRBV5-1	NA	CASSTDSGLKQYF
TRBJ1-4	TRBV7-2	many	CASSLDGGGSNEKLFF